This entry features one T cell receptor (beta chain) sequence. Its antigen remains unidentified. Separate from the 666-subject first cohort was the approximately 110-subject validation cohort, to which the donors belonged. Germline CDR1 is GTSNPN and CDR2 is SVGIG (reference sequence). Trimming shortened V by 1 base and J by 1 base, and 7 bases separated the two germline ends. The CDR3 consists of 13 residues. This sample stems from a study of cytomegalovirus exposure and HLA in healthy donors. General study points: Reported performance of the classifier showed diagnosis of cytomegalovirus status with high specificity and sensitivity.

Sequenced by immunoSEQ multiplex PCR; TCRdb stores in-frame clones only, minus some. The sample yields about 350,000 clones, 75% to 90% seen once. V is TRBV30 and J is TRBJ2-5, with D unclear. The clonotype originates from a woman aged 25-40 years in good health and CMV-seropositive. Sequenced: PBMCs. The CDR3 DNA reads TGTGCCTGGAGTGGGGTACCCCAAGAGACCCAGTACTTC. Translating gives CAWSGVPQETQYF.